This T cell receptor (beta chain) stems from a study of Graves' ophthalmopathy and Graves' hyperthyroidism. Regarding the study as a whole: Most clonotypes expanded in thyroid above 0.001 frequency were present in blood too.

Beta-chain TCR CDR3 regions were amplified from RNA transcripts. Following a first-round RT-PCR that used HTBI primers, a second-round multiplex PCR was carried out. One entry per CDR3 protein results from TCRdb running MiXCR on the multiplex PCR reads. The sample includes a few hundred thousand distinct CDR3 sequences, about a sixth seen only once; the top ten take 9% to 15%. In the case of this clonotype: Its antigen remains unidentified.

This CDR3 comprises 12 residues. Trimming removed 7 bases at V and 7 bases at J, with 13 bases between. Looked up from germline, CDR1 is MNHNS and CDR2 is SASEGT. The sequenced material came from peripheral blood. The chain couples TRBV6-1 to TRBJ2-5; a possible D gene is TRBD2 (6 bases). This TCR came from an adult man with Graves' ophthalmopathy. In DNA, the CDR3 is TGTGCCAGCATTGGCGGGGTAGGGACCCAGTACTTC. Protein product: CASIGGVGTQYF.